This T cell receptor (beta chain) was identified in a study of blood T cell repertoires in COVID-19. Overall study context: Whether acute or convalescent, the COVID-19 samples came from the United States, Italy and Spain.

Clones were sequenced by immunoSEQ multiplex PCR, and TCRdb holds only the in-frame ones, with some missing. The table shows roughly 47,000 clones, with around nine tenths occurring only once. Trimming took off 8 bases at V and 6 bases at J, with 11 bases between the two ends. CDR3 length: 11 residues. The sequence came from a man aged 50-60 years with acute or convalescent COVID-19. Sequenced: peripheral blood. The chain has TRBV12-3 or TRBV12-4 and TRBJ2-7; D unresolved. CDR3 residues: CASLRHREQYF. The CDR3 region has the DNA TGTGCCAGCCTTAGACATCGCGAGCAGTACTTC.